Below, 15 T cell receptor beta chains from the same sample are listed, as sequenced in a study of T cell repertoires in aging, cancer and after chemotherapy. Amplification of TCR beta used genomic DNA extracted from peripheral blood. Multiplex touch-down PCR with TRB-A/B primers amplified rearranged V-D-J TRB sequences. TCRdb independently ran MiXCR on the multiplex PCR reads; one entry per CDR3 protein. The sample contains roughly 1,400 distinct CDR3 sequences, around a fifth of which appear only once. Material: blood. All receptors come from a human donor with a solid tumor.

This clonotype is labeled large. V gene TRBV6-5 combines with J gene TRBJ2-3; 11 bases fit TRBD2. The CDR3 extends over 14 amino acids. Unmatched junction bases numbered 3, after V lost 5 bases and J lost 5 bases. Germline CDR1 and CDR2: MNHEY and SVGAGI. The CDR3 is CASSRGLAGDTQYF. The CDR3 bases are TGTGCCAGCAGTCGCGGACTAGCGGGAGATACGCAGTATTTT.

This clonotype is medium-sized by share. The rearrangement joins TRBV19 to TRBJ1-1; D unclear. There are 14 residues in the CDR3. CDR1 and CDR2 from the germline V gene are LNHDA and SQIVND (reference sequence). The ends were cut back, 0 bases at V and 11 bases at J, with 16 bases in the middle. The CDR3 coding sequence is TGTGCCAGTAGTATAGACTTTTTTGGGGTCGGGGCTTTCTTT. Protein product: CASSIDFFGVGAFF.

As to this clonotype: Being one base from a much bigger clone, this may be a read error. This sequence joins TRBV12-3 or TRBV12-4 and TRBJ2-1; the D gene is possibly TRBD2 (6 bases). This CDR3 spans 17 amino acids. V was pared by 6 bases and J by 8 bases, with 26 bases between. CDR3 loop: CASSRMIGSGGNHEQFF. Written as DNA, the CDR3 is TGTGCCAGCAGCCGGATGATTGGAAGTGGCGGGAACCATGAGCAGTTCTTC.

In its sample, this clonotype is medium-sized. The V gene is TRBV19, the J gene TRBJ1-5, with TRBD1 identical over 7 bases. The CDR3 spans 14 residues. Germline V gene lookup returns CDR1 LNHDA and CDR2 SQIVND (reference sequence). Losses at the gene ends were 4 bases for V and 2 bases for J; bases not matched to a gene: 2. This CDR3 reads CASSKGQGNQPQHF. The CDR3 DNA is TGTGCCAGTAGTAAAGGACAGGGCAATCAGCCCCAGCATTTT.

As to this clonotype: A read error may explain this, as a much larger clone is one base away. The gene calls are TRBV27 and TRBJ2-7; D possibly matches TRBD1 or TRBD2 (7 bases each). Germline CDR1 reads MNHEY; CDR2 reads SMNVEV (reference sequence). V lost 7 bases and J lost 4, with 17 bases in between. The CDR3 loop spans 14 amino acids. The CDR3 sequence: CASMVRGGSYEQYV. CDR3 coding DNA: TGTGCCAGCATGGTCAGGGGGGGATCTTACGAGCAGTACGTC.

This clonotype is deemed medium-sized (0.01 to 0.1%). The chain couples TRBV5-1 to TRBJ2-7, with 7 bases fitting TRBD1. Germline CDR1 SGHRS, CDR2 YFSETQ. The CDR3 consists of 13 residues. With 4 bases clipped from V and 5 bases from J, the junction kept 6 bases outside the gene matches. The CDR3 DNA reads TGCGCCAGCAGCATCGACAGGGTCCACGAGCAGTACGTC. This sequence encodes CASSIDRVHEQYV.

The chain uses TRBV6-5 and TRBJ2-7; TRBD1 matches 9 bases. CDR1 MNHEY and CDR2 SVGAGI come from the germline V gene. The CDR3 runs to 14 residues. J was trimmed by 5 bases and V by 4 bases; bases with no gene match: 6. The CDR3 region is CASSSYGTGNEQYV. CDR3 in DNA: TGTGCCAGCAGTTCGTACGGGACAGGGAACGAGCAGTACGTC.

This clonotype is labeled as medium-sized. The rearrangement joins TRBV20-1 to TRBJ2-3; D may match TRBD1 or TRBD2 (5 bases each). V dropped 6 bases and J dropped 4 bases, with 17 bases sitting between them. Germline CDR1 is DFQATT and CDR2 is SNEGSKA (reference sequence). CDR3 size: 14 residues. The CDR3 loop reads CSALRGVGPDTQYF. The CDR3 DNA follows: TGCAGTGCCCTAAGAGGGGTGGGTCCAGATACGCAGTATTTT.

With regard to this clonotype: Just one base apart from a much larger clone, this may be a read error. The V gene is TRBV4-3, the J gene TRBJ1-2, with a weak D call TRBD1 (5 bases). CDR3 length: 13 amino acids. Germline V gene data show CDR1 as LGHNA and CDR2 as YSLEER. The CDR3 DNA sequence: TGCGCCAGCAGCCTGGGGGGGAACTATAGCTACACCTTC. Amino acid sequence: CASSLGGNYSYTF.

In its sample, this clonotype is medium-sized. The V call is TRBV6-2 or TRBV6-3, the J call TRBJ2-5; the D is unclear. V shed 6 bases and J shed 4 bases, with 9 bases lying between them. Per germline, CDR1 MNHEY and CDR2 SVGEGT. This CDR3 region has 12 residues. CDR3 sequence (DNA): TGTGCCAGCAGCGACGCGCTAGAGACCCAGTACTTC. This codes for CASSDALETQYF.

This clonotype qualifies as large. The J gene is TRBJ2-6, the V gene TRBV27, with D perhaps being TRBD1 or TRBD2 (6 bases each). From germline, CDR1 is MNHEY and CDR2 SMNVEV (reference sequence). The CDR3 length is 15 residues. Trimming cost V 7 bases and J 3 bases, with 13 bases left between them. The CDR3 loop reads CASTRRGDGANVLTF. Here the CDR3 DNA reads TGTGCCAGCACCAGAAGGGGGGATGGGGCCAACGTCCTGACTTTC. The full variable domain, its missing parts supplied by reference TRBV27 and TRBJ2-6, is EAQVTQNPRYLITVTGKKLTVTCSQNMNHEYMSWYRQDPGLGLRQIYYSMNVEVTDKGDVPEGYKVSRKEKRNFPLILESPSPNQTSLYFCASTRRGDGANVLTFGAGSRLTVL.

This clonotype is labeled medium-sized. V usage is TRBV19 and J usage is TRBJ2-4; D might be TRBD1 or TRBD2, each matching 5 bases. This CDR3 spans 13 amino acids. Per the germline V gene, CDR1 is LNHDA and CDR2 is SQIVND (reference sequence). Trimming removed 6 bases at V and 6 bases at J, with 12 bases between. CDR3 amino acids: CASSSPGPNIQYF. The CDR3 DNA reads TGTGCCAGTAGCTCTCCGGGGCCAAACATTCAGTACTTC.

Sample share makes this clonotype medium-sized. The chain recombines TRBV19 with TRBJ2-5; D tentatively reads TRBD1 or TRBD2 (7 bases each). The CDR3 loop spans 16 amino acids. Germline lookup yields CDR1 LNHDA and CDR2 SQIVND (reference sequence). V lost 4 bases to trimming and J lost 1 base, with 16 bases between them. The CDR3: CASSKRGRGGQETQYF. DNA for the CDR3: TGTGCCAGTAGTAAAAGGGGGCGCGGGGGCCAAGAGACCCAGTACTTC.

This clonotype is labeled medium-sized. The rearrangement joins TRBV13 to TRBJ2-2, with TRBD1 as a possible D gene (5 bases). Germline assignment: CDR1 PRHDT and CDR2 FYEKMQ (reference sequence). The CDR3 contains 12 residues. V was trimmed by 5 bases and J by 5 bases, leaving 6 bases between them. DNA of the CDR3: TGTGCCAGCAGCAAGGGGACCGGGGAGCTGTTTTTT. This gives the protein CASSKGTGELFF.

The rearrangement links TRBV2 to TRBJ1-1, with D possibly being TRBD1 (5 bases). V shed 5 bases and J shed 4 bases, with 11 bases lying between them. The CDR3 consists of 13 residues. Germline CDR1 SNHLY, CDR2 FYNNEI. CDR3 sequence reads: CASSRQSSTEAFF. CDR3 in DNA: TGTGCCAGCAGTCGACAGTCGAGCACTGAAGCTTTCTTT. Together with reference TRBV2 and TRBJ1-1, the CDR3 gives the full variable domain: EPEVTQTPSHQVTQMGQEVILRCVPISNHLYFYWYRQILGQKVEFLVSFYNNEISEKSEIFDDQFSVERPDGSNFTLKIRSTKLEDSAMYFCASSRQSSTEAFFGQGTRLTVV.